This passage covers 18 T cell receptor beta chains from one sample sequenced in a study of graft-versus-host responses after intestinal transplantation. Data came from immunoSEQ multiplex PCR; TCRdb stores just in-frame clones and leaves some out. Of some 96,000 clones in the sample, around 90% were seen once. The material sequenced was PBMCs, taken about 450 days after intestinal transplant. Every receptor here comes from a human patient who received an intestinal transplant, so some T cells may come from the graft donor.

This clone was detected once. This chain connects TRBV5-1 to TRBJ2-1; D is perhaps TRBD2 (6 bases). The CDR3 runs to 14 residues. Germline V gene sequence: CDR1 SGHRS, CDR2 YFSETQ. The V and J ends lost 7 bases and 4 bases respectively, with 15 bases between them. The CDR3 DNA is TGCGCCAGCCTGGGCCCTGGGGGGTACAATGAGCAGTTCTTC. Translating it yields CASLGPGGYNEQFF.

The rearrangement uses TRBV7-9 and TRBJ2-2; D unresolved. The CDR3 is 13 residues long. Germline assignment: CDR1 SEHNR and CDR2 FQNEAQ (reference sequence). Trimming took off 11 bases at V and 6 bases at J, with 16 bases between the two ends. The CDR3, as DNA: TGTGCCTACCACCCTTGGGTGGCCGGGGAGCTGTTTTTT. Amino acids: CAYHPWVAGELFF.

The chain is built from TRBV10-3 and TRBJ1-1, with 7 bases identical to TRBD1. With V trimmed by 11 bases and J by 0 bases, 9 bases remained unmatched. The CDR3 has 14 amino acids. The germline gives CDR1 ENHRY, CDR2 SYGVKD. CDR3 sequence (DNA): TGTGCCGCCTCCCTCGGGACAGTGAACACTGAAGCTTTCTTT. It yields the protein CAASLGTVNTEAFF.

This clone was recorded only once. The rearrangement links TRBV13 to TRBJ1-3; no clear D gene. The ends were cut back, 5 bases at V and 0 bases at J, with 11 bases in the middle. The CDR3 runs to 15 residues. In germline, CDR1 is PRHDT, CDR2 FYEKMQ (reference sequence). CDR3: CASSRPALSGNTIYF. The CDR3 DNA reads as TGTGCCAGCAGCCGGCCCGCACTCTCTGGAAACACCATATATTTT.

Concerning this clone itself: Other nucleotide sequences in the sample specify the same CDR3. V usage is TRBV29-1 and J usage is TRBJ1-1; TRBD1 might be the D (5 bases). The CDR3 has 12 amino acids. The germline gives CDR1 SQVTM, CDR2 ANQGSEA. Deletions cut 4 bases from V and 0 bases from J, with 6 bases between. CDR3 sequence: CSVGGVNTEAFF. The CDR3 region has the DNA TGCAGCGTTGGGGGGGTGAACACTGAAGCTTTCTTT.

The chain couples TRBV9 to TRBJ2-7; 9 bases agree with TRBD1. J lost 4 bases, V lost 4 bases, and 12 bases had no gene match. Germline assignment: CDR1 SGDLS and CDR2 YYNGEE. The CDR3 totals 16 residues. The chain's CDR3 is CASSPDWGTGLYEQYF. DNA of the CDR3: TGTGCCAGCAGCCCTGATTGGGGGACAGGGTTATACGAGCAGTACTTC.

The chain has TRBV19 and TRBJ2-5, with D tentatively TRBD1 (6 bases). This CDR3 has 16 amino acids. The V end lost 5 bases, the J end lost 4 bases, and 20 bases lay between the germline ends. Germline CDR1 and CDR2: LNHDA and SQIVND (reference sequence). CDR3 in amino acids: CASSEKQGILGETQYF. The CDR3 DNA follows: TGTGCCAGTAGTGAAAAACAGGGTATACTCGGAGAGACCCAGTACTTC.

This chain joins TRBV11-1 and TRBJ2-7; 8 bases match TRBD1. CDR1 and CDR2 from the germline V gene are SGHAT and FQDESV (reference sequence). This CDR3 is 14 amino acids long. V shed 4 bases and J 6 bases; nucleotides not matched to a gene: 8. The CDR3 region is CASSSIRDRGEQYF. The DNA for the CDR3 is TGTGCCAGCAGCTCCATTAGAGACAGGGGCGAGCAGTACTTC.

This clone occurred a few times. The same CDR3 also results from other DNA sequences found in this sample. This chain links TRBV6-4 with TRBJ2-3; 8 bases line up with TRBD2. The junction had 4 bases not matched to a gene; V was cut back by 0 bases and J by 2 bases. Germline lookup yields CDR1 MRHNA and CDR2 SNTAGT. This CDR3 is 16 amino acids long. CDR3 sequence: CASSDSGSGVTDTQYF. For the CDR3, the DNA is TGTGCCAGCAGTGACTCTGGTAGCGGGGTCACAGATACGCAGTATTTT.

A remark on this clone: The same CDR3 can be traced to other DNA sequences in this sample. The genes are TRBV5-1 and TRBJ2-5; the D gene is possibly TRBD2 (6 bases). Germline values: CDR1 SGHRS, CDR2 YFSETQ. CDR3 length: 14 residues. Trimming cost V 4 bases and J 1 base, with 11 bases left between them. The CDR3 sequence: CASSPAGGQETQYF. DNA for the CDR3: TGCGCCAGCAGCCCCGCCGGGGGCCAAGAGACCCAGTACTTC.

The V call is TRBV25-1, the J call TRBJ2-3; unclear D gene. CDR1 and CDR2 (germline): MGHDK, SYGVNS. Deletions cut 3 bases from V and 1 base from J, with 8 bases between. The CDR3 contains 14 residues. CDR3 DNA sequence: TGTGCCAGCAGTGACGGGTCCGGCACAGATACGCAGTATTTT. Translating gives CASSDGSGTDTQYF.

The V call is TRBV6-4, the J call TRBJ1-5; D ambiguous. The germline V and J ends were trimmed by 10 bases and 5 bases, with 12 bases remaining between them. This CDR3 is 12 amino acids long. CDR1 and CDR2 from the germline V gene are MRHNA and SNTAGT. CDR3 DNA sequence: TGTGCCACCCTAAACCGGGATCAGCCCCAGCATTTT. This gives the protein CATLNRDQPQHF.

The V call is TRBV6-6, the J call TRBJ1-5; TRBD1 might be the D (6 bases). V gave up 7 bases and J gave up 2 bases, with 15 bases separating them. Germline values: CDR1 MNHNY, CDR2 SVGAGI (reference sequence). CDR3 size: 15 residues. As DNA, the CDR3 is TGTGCCAGCAACCAACAGGGCGGAGGCAATCAGCCCCAGCATTTT. Its translation: CASNQQGGGNQPQHF.

CDR3 bases: TGTGCCAGCAGTTTCCCCGGGGCCAACGTCCTGACTTTC. This codes for CASSFPGANVLTF. V and J are TRBV6-5 and TRBJ2-6; D is unclear. Germline V CDR1 and CDR2: MNHEY, SVGAGI. Trimming took off 4 bases at V and 4 bases at J, with 5 bases between the two ends. CDR3 length equals 13 residues.

The CDR3 reads CASSELGAAWDDNEQFF. CDR3 bases: TGCGCCAGCAGTGAGCTTGGGGCTGCTTGGGATGACAATGAGCAGTTCTTC. The V and J genes are TRBV10-1 and TRBJ2-1, with D tentatively TRBD1 (5 bases). The CDR3 has 17 amino acids. CDR1 WNHNN and CDR2 SYGVQD come from the germline V gene (reference sequence). Trimming left V 2 bases short and J 5 bases short, with 19 bases between.

Regarding this clone: One junction end does not reproduce the germline sequence, and a read error may be involved. The gene calls are TRBV2 and TRBJ1-1; 7 bases map to TRBD1. The CDR3 extends over 14 amino acids. CDR1 is SNHLY, CDR2 FYNNEI, per germline. The CDR3 reads CASSELTGNPEAFF. In DNA, the CDR3 is TGTGCCAGCAGTGAATTGACAGGGAACCCTGAAGCTTTCTTT.

The sample holds one count of this clone. The chain links TRBV5-1 to TRBJ2-1, with D perhaps TRBD2 (5 bases). This CDR3 spans 15 amino acids. CDR1 is SGHRS and CDR2 is YFSETQ in the germline V gene. V was shortened by 1 base and J by 4 bases, with 12 bases between the two germline ends. The CDR3 region has the DNA TGCGCCAGCAGCTTGATGGCTAGCCTTTACAATGAGCAGTTCTTC. Its protein product is CASSLMASLYNEQFF.

This sequence joins TRBV12-5 and TRBJ1-5; D is uncertain. The V end was cut by 3 bases, the J end by 2 bases, with 14 bases between. The CDR3 has 16 amino acids. Per germline, CDR1 LGHNT and CDR2 FRNRAP. The CDR3 spells CASGLLAGSGNQPQHF. DNA of the CDR3: TGTGCTAGTGGTTTATTGGCCGGGTCCGGCAATCAGCCCCAGCATTTT.